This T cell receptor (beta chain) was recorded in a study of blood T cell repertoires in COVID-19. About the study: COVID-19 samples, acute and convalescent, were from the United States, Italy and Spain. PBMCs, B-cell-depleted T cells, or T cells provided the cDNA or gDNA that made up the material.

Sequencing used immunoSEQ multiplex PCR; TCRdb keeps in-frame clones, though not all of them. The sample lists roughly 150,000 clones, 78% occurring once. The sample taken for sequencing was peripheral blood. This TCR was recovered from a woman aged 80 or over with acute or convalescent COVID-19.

The CDR3 here is CLEDRGEQETQYF. The CDR3 DNA follows: TGTCTGGAGGACAGGGGGGAGCAAGAGACCCAGTACTTC. This chain joins TRBV19 and TRBJ2-5; the match to TRBD1 covers 10 bases. The CDR3 extends over 13 amino acids. Germline V gene data show CDR1 as LNHDA and CDR2 as SQIVND (reference sequence).